The TCR beta chain described here comes from a study of blood T cell repertoires in COVID-19. At the level of the study: Samples taken during acute and convalescent COVID-19 were collected in the United States, Italy and Spain. PBMCs, B-cell-depleted T cells, or T cells were the source of the cDNA or gDNA that made up the material.

Original processing notes: For nucleated cells, counts were estimated from reference gene primer amplification. The data were produced by immunoSEQ multiplex PCR, yet TCRdb's version contains in-frame clones alone and is incomplete. Clonal size and the V and J genes are those of that table, whereas D and trimming came from the DNA. This sample has 200,000 to 250,000 clones, with more than 65% found just once. V lost 5 bases, J lost 7 bases, and 16 bases lay in between. The germline gives CDR1 GTSNPN, CDR2 SVGIG (reference sequence). There are 13 residues in the CDR3. The chain carries TRBV30 and TRBJ2-3, with D possibly called TRBD1 or TRBD2 (6 bases each). The clonotype originates from a woman older than 75 with acute or convalescent COVID-19. Material: peripheral blood. CDR3 DNA: TGTGCCTGGGGAGGGGGGCAGCAAAATACGCAGTATTTT. Protein sequence: CAWGGGQQNTQYF.